The entry that follows covers one T cell receptor (beta chain) sequence. Its target is unknown. The data stem from a study of shared clonotypes between healthy human individuals. For the study at large: There were three CD4 naive, three CD4 memory, two CD8 naive and one CD8 memory plates per donor.

The CDR3 has 13 residues. Germline V gene lookup returns CDR1 MDHEN and CDR2 SYDVKM. Deletions cut 10 bases from V and 1 base from J, with 13 bases between. The table came from immunoSEQ multiplex PCR; TCRdb's copy has only in-frame clones and leaves some out. Of around 720,000 clones detected, less than 80% appear once; the ten largest clones hold under 2%. Study-wide points: Estimated richness values were generally larger in naive subsets than in memory subsets. Genetic and exposure-history diversity was limited by the few donors.

This chain connects TRBV28 to TRBJ1-2, with D unclear. Sequenced: memory CD4+ T cells sorted from blood. Sample subset: CD45RA-negative fraction. The TCR sequence derives from a woman in her 30s in good health. The CDR3 reads CATFGRNNYGYTF. The CDR3 nucleotides read TGTGCCACCTTTGGACGAAATAACTATGGCTACACCTTC.